A selection of T cell receptor beta chains follows, all from one sample in a study of blood T cell repertoires in COVID-19. The table came from immunoSEQ multiplex PCR; TCRdb's copy has only in-frame clones and leaves some out. The sample has about 440,000 clones, around nine tenths seen once; the top ten hold 4.3%. The sample comprised peripheral blood. These receptors all come from a woman aged 25 to 39 with acute or convalescent COVID-19. CDR3s leave out the opening cysteine and the closing phenylalanine or tryptophan.

V gene	J gene	CDR3 length	CDR3 protein
TRBV5-1	TRBJ1-6	11	ASNDGGNSPLH
TRBV3-1/TRBV3-2	TRBJ1-5	12	ASSQGWGAQPQH
TRBV7-2	TRBJ2-5	11	ASTPRAQETQY
TRBV10-3	TRBJ2-1	13	AISDGTSGGYEQF
TRBV6-5	TRBJ2-1	13	ASKRQQSSYNEQF
TRBV10-3	TRBJ2-1	14	AISESRGEVGNEQF
TRBV3-1/TRBV3-2	TRBJ1-1	12	ASSHVSENTEAF
TRBV4-1	TRBJ1-2	14	ASSPNPGQGAYGYT
TRBV6-5	TRBJ2-7	12	ASSFRDRTYEQY
TRBV27	TRBJ1-5	13	ASSRGQFSNQPQH
TRBV4-1	TRBJ1-2	15	ASSQDNLQGVFAGYT